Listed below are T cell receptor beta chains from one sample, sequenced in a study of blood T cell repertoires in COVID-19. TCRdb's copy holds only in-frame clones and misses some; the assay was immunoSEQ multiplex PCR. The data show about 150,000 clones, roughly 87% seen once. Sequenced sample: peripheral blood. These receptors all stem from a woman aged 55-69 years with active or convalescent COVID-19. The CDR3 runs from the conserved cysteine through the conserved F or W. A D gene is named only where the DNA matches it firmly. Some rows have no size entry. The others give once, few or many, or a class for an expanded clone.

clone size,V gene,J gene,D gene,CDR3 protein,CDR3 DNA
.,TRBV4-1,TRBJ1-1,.,CASSQVGEGGKAFF,TGCGCCAGCAGCCAAGTGGGTGAGGGCGGTAAAGCTTTCTTT
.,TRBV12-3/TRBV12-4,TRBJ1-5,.,CASSLTGNQPQHF,TGTGCCAGCAGCCTTACAGGGAATCAGCCCCAGCATTTT
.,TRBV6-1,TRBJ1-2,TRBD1,CASIRQGARNGYTF,TGTGCCAGCATACGACAGGGGGCGCGCAATGGCTACACCTTC
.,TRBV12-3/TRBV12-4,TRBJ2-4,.,CASSPRQTTFQYF,TGTGCCAGCAGTCCGCGGCAGACTACCTTTCAGTACTTC
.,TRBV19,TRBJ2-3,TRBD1,CASRDRVGGTDTQYF,TGTGCCAGTAGGGACAGGGTTGGGGGCACAGATACGCAGTATTTT
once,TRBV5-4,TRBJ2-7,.,CASSLGRVVNEQYF,TGTGCCAGCAGCTTGGGCAGGGTGGTCAACGAGCAGTACTTC
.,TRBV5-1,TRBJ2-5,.,CASSLGQTQETQYF,TGCGCCAGCAGCCTCGGACAAACACAAGAGACCCAGTACTTC
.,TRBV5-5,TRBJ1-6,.,CASSPRVSSSSPLHF,TGTGCCAGCAGCCCCAGGGTGTCTTCGAGTTCACCCCTCCACTTT
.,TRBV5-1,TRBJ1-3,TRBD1,CASSLETSGGSGNTIYF,TGCGCCAGCAGCTTGGAAACATCAGGGGGTTCTGGAAACACCATATATTTT
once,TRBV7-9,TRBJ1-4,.,CASSSAPLGATNEKLFF,TGTGCCAGCAGCTCAGCCCCCTTGGGAGCAACTAATGAAAAACTGTTTTTT
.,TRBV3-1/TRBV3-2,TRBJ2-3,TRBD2,CASSPWTSGGAFARTDTQYF,TGTGCCAGCAGCCCTTGGACTAGCGGGGGGGCCTTCGCTCGCACAGATACGCAGTATTTT
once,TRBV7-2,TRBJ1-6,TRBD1,CASSVPGQINSPLHF,TGTGCCAGCAGCGTTCCGGGACAGATTAATTCACCCCTCCACTTT
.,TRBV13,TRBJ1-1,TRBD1,CASSGDRGGAEAFF,TGTGCCAGCAGTGGGGACAGGGGGGGAGCTGAAGCTTTCTTT
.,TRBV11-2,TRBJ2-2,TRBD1,CASSPRDRNTGELFF,TGTGCCAGCAGTCCCCGGGACAGGAACACCGGGGAGCTGTTTTTT
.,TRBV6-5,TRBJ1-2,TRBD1,CASSRGQGTYGYTF,TGTGCCAGCAGCCGGGGACAGGGAACCTATGGCTACACCTTC
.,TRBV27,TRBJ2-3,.,CASRVATWGPDTQYF,TGTGCCAGCAGAGTAGCTACCTGGGGGCCAGATACGCAGTATTTT
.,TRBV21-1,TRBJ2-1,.,CASSPPWGQGFNEQFF,TGTGCCAGCAGCCCTCCATGGGGACAGGGTTTCAATGAGCAGTTCTTC
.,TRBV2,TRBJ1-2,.,CASSRGAFDGYTF,TGTGCCAGCAGTCGGGGGGCATTCGATGGCTACACCTTC
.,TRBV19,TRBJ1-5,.,CASSETAGPQHF,TGTGCCAGTAGTGAGACGGCGGGGCCCCAGCATTTT
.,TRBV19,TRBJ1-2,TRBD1,CASSPGGIYGYTF,TGTGCCAGTTCGCCAGGGGGCATCTATGGCTACACCTTC
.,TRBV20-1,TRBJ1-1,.,CSASLGGPNTEAFF,TGCAGTGCTAGTCTGGGGGGACCGAACACTGAAGCTTTCTTT
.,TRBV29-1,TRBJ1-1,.,CSVEDLTELEAFF,TGCAGCGTTGAAGACCTGACAGAACTTGAAGCTTTCTTT
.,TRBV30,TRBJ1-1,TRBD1,CAWSLLDRDNTEAFF,TGTGCCTGGAGTCTCCTGGACAGGGACAACACTGAAGCTTTCTTT
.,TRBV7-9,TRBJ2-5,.,CASSASGTQETQYF,TGTGCCAGCAGCGCTTCCGGGACTCAAGAGACCCAGTACTTC
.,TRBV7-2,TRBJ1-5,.,CASSLVTGSNQPQHF,TGTGCCAGCAGCTTAGTAACAGGGAGCAATCAGCCCCAGCATTTT
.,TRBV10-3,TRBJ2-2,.,CAISSRGTNGELFF,TGTGCCATCTCCTCGCGGGGAACGAACGGGGAGCTGTTTTTT
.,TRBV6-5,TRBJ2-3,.,CATRGKRFTDTQYF,TGTGCCACCCGGGGGAAGCGGTTCACAGATACGCAGTATTTT
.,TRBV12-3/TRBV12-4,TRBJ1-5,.,CASSLESGQPQHF,TGTGCCAGCAGTTTGGAGTCGGGGCAGCCCCAGCATTTT
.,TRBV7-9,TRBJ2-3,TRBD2,CASRGSSGYTDTQYF,TGTGCCAGCAGAGGGTCTAGCGGGTACACAGATACGCAGTATTTT
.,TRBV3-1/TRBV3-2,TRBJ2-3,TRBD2,CASSHTSRLAGGTDTQYF,TGTGCCAGCAGCCACACATCTCGACTAGCGGGGGGGACAGATACGCAGTATTTT
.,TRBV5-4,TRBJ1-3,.,CASSSGQSYGNTIYF,TGTGCCAGCAGCTCTGGACAAAGTTATGGAAACACCATATATTTT
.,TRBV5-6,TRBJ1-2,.,CASSLRQNYGYTF,TGTGCCAGCAGCTTAAGACAAAACTATGGCTACACCTTC
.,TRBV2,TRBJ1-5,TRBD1,CASRGQGEYQPQHF,TGTGCCAGCAGGGGGCAGGGGGAATATCAGCCCCAGCATTTT
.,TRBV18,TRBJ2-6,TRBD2,CASSGGNSGANVLTF,TGTGCCAGCTCCGGGGGGAACTCTGGGGCCAACGTCCTGACTTTC
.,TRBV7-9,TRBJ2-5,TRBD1,CASSPTGTEKETQYF,TGTGCCAGCAGCCCTACCGGGACAGAAAAAGAGACCCAGTACTTC
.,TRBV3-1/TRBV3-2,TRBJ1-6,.,CASSQDQRTGTNSPLHF,TGTGCCAGCAGCCAAGATCAGAGAACAGGGACTAATTCACCCCTCCACTTT
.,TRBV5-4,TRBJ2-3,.,CASSFSRGASTDTQYF,TGTGCCAGCAGCTTTTCCCGGGGGGCAAGCACAGATACGCAGTATTTT
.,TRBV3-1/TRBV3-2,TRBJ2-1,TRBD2,CASSQDLIAGVRQFF,TGTGCCAGCAGCCAAGATTTGATAGCGGGGGTTAGACAGTTCTTC
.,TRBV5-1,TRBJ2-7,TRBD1,CASSPPTGGNEEQYF,TGCGCCAGCAGCCCTCCCACAGGGGGAAATGAGGAGCAGTACTTC
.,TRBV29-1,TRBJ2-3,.,CSVARGEVDTQYF,TGCAGCGTTGCCCGCGGGGAGGTGGATACGCAGTATTTT
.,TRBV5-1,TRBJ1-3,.,CASSPTGARVTGNTIYF,TGCGCCAGCAGCCCGACCGGCGCCCGGGTAACTGGAAACACCATATATTTT
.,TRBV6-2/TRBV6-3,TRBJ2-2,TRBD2,CASSYSPSGGIRAGELFF,TGTGCCAGCAGTTACTCGCCTAGCGGGGGGATCAGGGCCGGGGAGCTGTTTTTT
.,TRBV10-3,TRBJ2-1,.,CAISEYGGGLSYNEQFF,TGTGCCATCAGTGAGTATGGCGGGGGCCTTTCCTACAATGAGCAGTTCTTC